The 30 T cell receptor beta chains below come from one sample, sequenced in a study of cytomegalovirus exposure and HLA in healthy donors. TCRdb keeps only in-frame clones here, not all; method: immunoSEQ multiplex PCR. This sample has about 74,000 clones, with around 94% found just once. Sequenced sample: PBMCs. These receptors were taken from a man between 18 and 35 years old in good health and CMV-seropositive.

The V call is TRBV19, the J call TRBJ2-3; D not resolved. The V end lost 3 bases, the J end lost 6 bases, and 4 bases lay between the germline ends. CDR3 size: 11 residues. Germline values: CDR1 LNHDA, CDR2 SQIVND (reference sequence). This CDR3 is CASSIGDTQYF. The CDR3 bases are TGTGCCAGTAGTATCGGTGATACGCAGTATTTT.

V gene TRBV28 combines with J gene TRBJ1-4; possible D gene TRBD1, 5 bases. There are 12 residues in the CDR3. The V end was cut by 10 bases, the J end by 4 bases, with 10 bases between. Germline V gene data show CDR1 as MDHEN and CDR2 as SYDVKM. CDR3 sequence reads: CATGGGNEKLFF. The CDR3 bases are TGTGCCACCGGGGGGGGTAATGAAAAACTGTTTTTT.

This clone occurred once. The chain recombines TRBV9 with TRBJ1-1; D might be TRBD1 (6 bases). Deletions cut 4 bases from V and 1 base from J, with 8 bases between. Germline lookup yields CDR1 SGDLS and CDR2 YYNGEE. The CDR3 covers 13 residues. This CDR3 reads CASSPGANTEAFF. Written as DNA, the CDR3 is TGTGCCAGCAGCCCAGGGGCGAACACTGAAGCTTTCTTT.

This chain's CDR3 is CASSPIRREGDYEQYF. The CDR3 bases are TGTGCCAGCAGCCCGATACGGCGGGAGGGCGATTACGAGCAGTACTTC. This chain links TRBV11-2 with TRBJ2-7; 9 bases match TRBD2. V shed 5 bases and J 4 bases; nucleotides not matched to a gene: 12. CDR1 is SGHAT, CDR2 FQNNGV, per germline. This CDR3 region has 16 residues.

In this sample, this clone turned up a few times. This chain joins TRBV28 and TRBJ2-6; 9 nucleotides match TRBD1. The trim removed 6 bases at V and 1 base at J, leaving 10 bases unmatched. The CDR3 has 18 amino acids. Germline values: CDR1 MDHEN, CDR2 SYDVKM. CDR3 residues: CASSRFGQGTSGANVLTF. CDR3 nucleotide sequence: TGTGCCAGCAGCCGATTCGGACAGGGGACTTCTGGGGCCAACGTCCTGACTTTC.

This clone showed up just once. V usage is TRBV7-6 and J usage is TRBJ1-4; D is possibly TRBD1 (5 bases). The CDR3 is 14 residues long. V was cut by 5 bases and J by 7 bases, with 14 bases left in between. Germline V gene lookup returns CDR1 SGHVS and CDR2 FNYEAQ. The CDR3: CASSTHPQGEKLFF. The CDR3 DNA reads TGTGCCAGCAGCACACATCCCCAGGGTGAAAAACTGTTTTTT.

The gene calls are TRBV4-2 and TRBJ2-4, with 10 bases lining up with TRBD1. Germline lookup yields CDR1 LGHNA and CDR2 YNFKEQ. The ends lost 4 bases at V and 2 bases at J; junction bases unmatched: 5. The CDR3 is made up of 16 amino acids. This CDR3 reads CASSPWTGGSKNIQYF. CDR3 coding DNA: TGTGCCAGCAGCCCGTGGACAGGGGGTTCCAAAAACATTCAGTACTTC.

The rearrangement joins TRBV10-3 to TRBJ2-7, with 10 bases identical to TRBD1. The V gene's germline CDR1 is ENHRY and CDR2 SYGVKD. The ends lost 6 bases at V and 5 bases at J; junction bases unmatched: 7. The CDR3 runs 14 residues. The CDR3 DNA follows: TGTGCCATCAGACAGGACAGGGGGGGGGACGAGCAGTACTTC. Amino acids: CAIRQDRGGDEQYF.

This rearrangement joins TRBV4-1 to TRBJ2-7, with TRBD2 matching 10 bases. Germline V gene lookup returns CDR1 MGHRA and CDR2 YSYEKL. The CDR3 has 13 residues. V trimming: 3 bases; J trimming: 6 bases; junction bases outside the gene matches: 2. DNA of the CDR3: TGCGCCAGCAGCCATCCTAGCGGGAGCGAGCAGTACTTC. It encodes CASSHPSGSEQYF.

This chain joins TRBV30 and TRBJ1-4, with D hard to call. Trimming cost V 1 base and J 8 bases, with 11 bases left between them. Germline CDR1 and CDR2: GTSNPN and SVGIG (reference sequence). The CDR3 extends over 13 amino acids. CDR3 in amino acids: CAWSGVWSEKLFF. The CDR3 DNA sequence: TGTGCCTGGAGTGGGGTGTGGAGCGAAAAACTGTTTTTT.

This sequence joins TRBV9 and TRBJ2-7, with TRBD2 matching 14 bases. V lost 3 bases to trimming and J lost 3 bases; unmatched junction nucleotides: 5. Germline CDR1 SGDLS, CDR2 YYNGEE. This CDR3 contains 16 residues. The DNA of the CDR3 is TGTGCCAGCAGCGATAAGGGGACTAGCGGGAGCTACGAGCAGTACTTC. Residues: CASSDKGTSGSYEQYF.

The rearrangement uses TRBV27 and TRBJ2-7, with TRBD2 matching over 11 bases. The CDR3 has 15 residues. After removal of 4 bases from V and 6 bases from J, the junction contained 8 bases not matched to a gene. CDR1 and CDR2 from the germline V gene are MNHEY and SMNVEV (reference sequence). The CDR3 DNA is TGTGCCAGCAGTTCCCCTAGCGGGAGGCCCATCGAGCAGTACTTC. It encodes CASSSPSGRPIEQYF.

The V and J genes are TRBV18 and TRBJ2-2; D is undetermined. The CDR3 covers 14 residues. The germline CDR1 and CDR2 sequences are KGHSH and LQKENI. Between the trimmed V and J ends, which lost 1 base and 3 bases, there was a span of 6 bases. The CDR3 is CASSPRADTGELFF. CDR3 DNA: TGTGCCAGCTCACCACGGGCCGACACCGGGGAGCTGTTTTTT.

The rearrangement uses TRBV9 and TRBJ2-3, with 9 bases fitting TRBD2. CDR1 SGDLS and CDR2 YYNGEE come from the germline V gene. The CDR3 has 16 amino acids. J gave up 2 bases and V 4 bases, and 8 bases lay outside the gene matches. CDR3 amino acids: CASSRAGTSHTDTQYF. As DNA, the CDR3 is TGTGCCAGCAGCCGAGCCGGGACTAGCCACACAGATACGCAGTATTTT.

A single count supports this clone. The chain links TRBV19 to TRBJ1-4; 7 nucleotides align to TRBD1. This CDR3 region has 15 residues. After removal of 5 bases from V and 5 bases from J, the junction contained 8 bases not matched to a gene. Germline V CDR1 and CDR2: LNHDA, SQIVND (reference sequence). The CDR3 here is CASSLRGRGNEKLFF. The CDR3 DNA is TGTGCCAGTAGTCTTAGAGGCAGGGGGAATGAAAAACTGTTTTTT.

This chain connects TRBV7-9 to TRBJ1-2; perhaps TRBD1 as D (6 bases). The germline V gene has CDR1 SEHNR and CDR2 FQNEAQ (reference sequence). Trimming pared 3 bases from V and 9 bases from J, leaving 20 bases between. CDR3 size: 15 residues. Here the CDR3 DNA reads TGTGCCAGCAGCTTCGTAGGGCAGGGGAGCGCGAGCTACACCTTC. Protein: CASSFVGQGSASYTF.

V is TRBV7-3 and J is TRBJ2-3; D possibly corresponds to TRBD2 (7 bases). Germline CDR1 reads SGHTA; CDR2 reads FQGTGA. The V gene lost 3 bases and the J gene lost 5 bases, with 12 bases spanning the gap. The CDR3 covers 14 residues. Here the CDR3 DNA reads TGTGCCAGCAGCTTGGGGGGGGCACAAGATACGCAGTATTTT. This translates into CASSLGGAQDTQYF.

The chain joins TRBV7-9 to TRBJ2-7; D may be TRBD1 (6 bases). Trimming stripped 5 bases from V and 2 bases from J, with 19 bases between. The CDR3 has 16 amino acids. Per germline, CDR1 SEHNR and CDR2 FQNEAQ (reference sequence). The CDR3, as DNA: TGTGCCAGCAGCCAAGGTCGACGGGACAACACCTACGAGCAGTACTTC. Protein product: CASSQGRRDNTYEQYF.

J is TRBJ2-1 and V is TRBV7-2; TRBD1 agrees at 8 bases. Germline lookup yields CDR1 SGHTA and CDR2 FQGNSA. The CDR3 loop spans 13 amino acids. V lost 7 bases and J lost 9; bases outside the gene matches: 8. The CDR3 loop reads CASMMDRASEQFF. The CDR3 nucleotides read TGTGCCAGCATGATGGACAGGGCCAGTGAGCAGTTCTTC. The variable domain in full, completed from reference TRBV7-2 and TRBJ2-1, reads GAGVSQSPSNKVTEKGKDVELRCDPISGHTALYWYRQSLGQGLEFLIYFQGNSAPDKSGLPSDRFSAERTGGSVSTLTIQRTQQEDSAVYLCASMMDRASEQFFGPGTRLTVL.

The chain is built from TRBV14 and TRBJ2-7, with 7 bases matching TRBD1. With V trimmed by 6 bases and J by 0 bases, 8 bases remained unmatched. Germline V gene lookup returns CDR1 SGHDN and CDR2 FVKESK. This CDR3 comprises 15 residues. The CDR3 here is CASSDPAGGSYEQYF. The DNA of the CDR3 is TGTGCCAGCAGTGACCCTGCAGGGGGCTCCTACGAGCAGTACTTC.

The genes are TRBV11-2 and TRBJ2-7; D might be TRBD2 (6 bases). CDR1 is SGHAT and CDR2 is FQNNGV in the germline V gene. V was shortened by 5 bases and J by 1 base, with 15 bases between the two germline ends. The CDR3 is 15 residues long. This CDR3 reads CASSTPRGRSYEQYF. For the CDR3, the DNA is TGTGCCAGCAGCACCCCCCGGGGGAGGTCCTACGAGCAGTACTTC.

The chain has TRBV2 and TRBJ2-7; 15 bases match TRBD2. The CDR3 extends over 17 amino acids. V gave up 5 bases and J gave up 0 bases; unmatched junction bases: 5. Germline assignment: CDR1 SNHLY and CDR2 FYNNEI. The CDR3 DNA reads TGTGCCAGCAGTTTGGGGACTAGCGGGAGGAGCTCCTACGAGCAGTACTTC. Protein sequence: CASSLGTSGRSSYEQYF.

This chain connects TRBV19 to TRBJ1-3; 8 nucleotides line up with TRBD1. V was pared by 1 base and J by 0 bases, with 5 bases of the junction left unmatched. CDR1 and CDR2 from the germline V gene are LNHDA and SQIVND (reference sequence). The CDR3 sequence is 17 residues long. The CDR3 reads CASSIGTGLFSGNTIYF. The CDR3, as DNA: TGTGCCAGTAGTATAGGGACAGGGCTATTCTCTGGAAACACCATATATTTT.

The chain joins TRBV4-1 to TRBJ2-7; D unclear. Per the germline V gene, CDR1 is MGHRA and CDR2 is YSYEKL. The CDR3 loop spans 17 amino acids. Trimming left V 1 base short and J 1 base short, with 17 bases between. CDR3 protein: CASSQVVWVTSSYEQYF. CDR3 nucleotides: TGCGCCAGCAGCCAAGTGGTATGGGTGACAAGTTCCTACGAGCAGTACTTC.

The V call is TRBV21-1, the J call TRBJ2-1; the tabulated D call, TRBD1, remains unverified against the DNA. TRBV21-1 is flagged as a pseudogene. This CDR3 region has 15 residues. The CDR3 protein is CASSNPDSFYNEQFF. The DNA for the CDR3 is TGTGCCAGCAGCAATCCAGACAGCTTCTACAATGAGCAGTTCTTC.

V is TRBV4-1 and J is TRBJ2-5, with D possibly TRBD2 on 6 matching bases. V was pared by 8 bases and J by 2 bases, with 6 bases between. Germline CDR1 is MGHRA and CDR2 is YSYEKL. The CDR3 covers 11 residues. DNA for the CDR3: TGCGCCAGCCGGGGGCAAGAGACCCAGTACTTC. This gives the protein CASRGQETQYF.

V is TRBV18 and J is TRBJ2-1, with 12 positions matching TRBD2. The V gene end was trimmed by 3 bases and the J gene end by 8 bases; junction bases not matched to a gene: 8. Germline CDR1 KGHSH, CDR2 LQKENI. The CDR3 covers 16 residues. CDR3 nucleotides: TGTGCCAGCTCACCTGCGCCTAGCGGGAGGGCTGATGAGCAGTTCTTC. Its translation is CASSPAPSGRADEQFF.

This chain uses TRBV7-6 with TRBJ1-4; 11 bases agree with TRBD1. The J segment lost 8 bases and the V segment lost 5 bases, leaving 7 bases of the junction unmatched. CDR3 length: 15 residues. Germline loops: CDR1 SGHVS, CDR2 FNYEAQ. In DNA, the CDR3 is TGTGCCAGCAGCCCCGGACAGGGGGCTTGGGAAAAACTGTTTTTT. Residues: CASSPGQGAWEKLFF.

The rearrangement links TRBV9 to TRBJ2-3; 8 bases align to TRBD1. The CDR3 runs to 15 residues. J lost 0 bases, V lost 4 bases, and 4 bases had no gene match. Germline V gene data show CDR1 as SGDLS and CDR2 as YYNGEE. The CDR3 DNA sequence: TGTGCCAGCAGCCGTGGACAGGGCAGCACAGATACGCAGTATTTT. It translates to CASSRGQGSTDTQYF.

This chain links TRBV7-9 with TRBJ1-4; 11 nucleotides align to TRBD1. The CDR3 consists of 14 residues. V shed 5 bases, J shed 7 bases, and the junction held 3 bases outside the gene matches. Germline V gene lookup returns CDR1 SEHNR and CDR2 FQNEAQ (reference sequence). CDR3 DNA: TGTGCCAGCAGCCGGACAGGGGGCCGTGAAAAACTGTTTTTT. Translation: CASSRTGGREKLFF.